Listed below are T cell receptor beta chains from one sample, sequenced in a study of blood T cell repertoires in COVID-19. This table comes from immunoSEQ multiplex PCR, and its TCRdb copy is limited to in-frame clones, with some not included. The repertoire holds approximately 44,000 clones, with about nine tenths as singletons. The sequenced sample was peripheral blood. These receptors originate from a human donor in a cohort sampled during active COVID-19. CDR3s include the opening cysteine and the closing phenylalanine or tryptophan. D genes are given only for firm matches. Clone size is given for some rows only: seen once, a few or many times, or a class if the clone is expanded.

D gene: -
CDR3 length: 13
J gene: TRBJ2-3
clone size: -
V gene: TRBV6-6
CDR3 protein: CASSYFGTDTQYF
CDR3 DNA: TGTGCCAGCAGTTACTTCGGCACAGATACGCAGTATTTT

D gene: -
CDR3 length: 14
J gene: TRBJ1-1
clone size: -
V gene: TRBV6-5
CDR3 protein: CASSYSQAYTEAFF
CDR3 DNA: TGTGCCAGCAGTTACAGTCAGGCCTACACTGAAGCTTTCTTT

D gene: TRBD2
CDR3 length: 14
J gene: TRBJ2-7
clone size: -
V gene: TRBV18
CDR3 protein: CASSPPSLADEQYF
CDR3 DNA: TGTGCCAGCTCACCACCTTCACTAGCGGACGAGCAGTACTTC

D gene: TRBD2
CDR3 length: 16
J gene: TRBJ2-3
clone size: few
V gene: TRBV5-1
CDR3 protein: CASSVGLAGIKDTQYF
CDR3 DNA: TGCGCCAGCAGCGTCGGACTAGCGGGAATTAAAGATACGCAGTATTTT

D gene: -
CDR3 length: 18
J gene: TRBJ2-3
clone size: -
V gene: TRBV27
CDR3 protein: CASSSGGQSGIIADTQYF
CDR3 DNA: TGTGCCAGCAGCTCCGGGGGACAGTCAGGGATCATCGCAGATACGCAGTATTTT

D gene: -
CDR3 length: 11
J gene: TRBJ2-7
clone size: -
V gene: TRBV12-3/TRBV12-4
CDR3 protein: CASTQGGEQYF
CDR3 DNA: TGTGCCAGCACCCAGGGCGGCGAGCAGTACTTC

D gene: -
CDR3 length: 14
J gene: TRBJ1-1
clone size: -
V gene: TRBV5-5
CDR3 protein: CASSLGAVNTEAFF
CDR3 DNA: TGTGCCAGCAGCCTGGGGGCAGTCAACACTGAAGCTTTCTTT

D gene: -
CDR3 length: 14
J gene: TRBJ2-7
clone size: -
V gene: TRBV5-1
CDR3 protein: CASRRAQSSYEQYF
CDR3 DNA: TGCGCCAGCAGACGAGCGCAGAGCTCCTACGAGCAGTACTTC

D gene: TRBD1
CDR3 length: 15
J gene: TRBJ2-1
clone size: -
V gene: TRBV6-5
CDR3 protein: CASSYTGGSYNEQFF
CDR3 DNA: TGTGCCAGCAGTTACACAGGGGGCTCGTACAATGAGCAGTTCTTC

D gene: -
CDR3 length: 15
J gene: TRBJ1-5
clone size: once
V gene: TRBV27
CDR3 protein: CASSFGGRPNQPQHF
CDR3 DNA: TGTGCCAGCAGTTTTGGGGGCAGGCCCAATCAGCCCCAGCATTTT

D gene: -
CDR3 length: 20
J gene: TRBJ2-1
clone size: -
V gene: TRBV21-1
CDR3 protein: CASSKSFGTGCCIRSNEQFF
CDR3 DNA: TGTGCCAGCAGCAAAAGTTTCGGGACAGGGTGTTGTATCCGAAGCAATGAGCAGTTCTTC

D gene: TRBD2
CDR3 length: 14
J gene: TRBJ2-7
clone size: -
V gene: TRBV5-1
CDR3 protein: CASSPRTSGYEQYF
CDR3 DNA: TGCGCCAGCAGCCCTCGGACTAGCGGCTACGAGCAGTACTTC

D gene: -
CDR3 length: 14
J gene: TRBJ1-5
clone size: -
V gene: TRBV6-6
CDR3 protein: CASSYMEINQPQHF
CDR3 DNA: TGTGCCAGCAGTTATATGGAGATCAATCAGCCCCAGCATTTT

D gene: -
CDR3 length: 15
J gene: TRBJ1-1
clone size: -
V gene: TRBV30
CDR3 protein: CAWSKRQAMNTEAFF
CDR3 DNA: TGTGCCTGGAGTAAAAGACAGGCTATGAACACTGAAGCTTTCTTT

D gene: -
CDR3 length: 16
J gene: TRBJ1-3
clone size: -
V gene: TRBV5-1
CDR3 protein: CASSFETGISGNTIYF
CDR3 DNA: TGCGCCAGCAGCTTCGAGACAGGAATCTCTGGAAACACCATATATTTT

D gene: TRBD1
CDR3 length: 16
J gene: TRBJ1-5
clone size: -
V gene: TRBV7-8
CDR3 protein: CASSPEADRGNQPQHF
CDR3 DNA: TGTGCCAGCAGCCCGGAGGCGGACAGGGGCAATCAGCCCCAGCATTTT

D gene: -
CDR3 length: 13
J gene: TRBJ1-4
clone size: -
V gene: TRBV5-4
CDR3 protein: CASSHRTSEKLFF
CDR3 DNA: TGTGCCAGCAGCCACCGGACATCTGAAAAACTGTTTTTT

D gene: -
CDR3 length: 15
J gene: TRBJ1-3
clone size: few
V gene: TRBV4-2
CDR3 protein: CASTPSEAPGNTIYF
CDR3 DNA: TGTGCCAGCACCCCAAGTGAGGCGCCTGGAAACACCATATATTTT

D gene: TRBD2
CDR3 length: 16
J gene: TRBJ2-1
clone size: -
V gene: TRBV7-2
CDR3 protein: CASSQLTSGRGNEQFF
CDR3 DNA: TGTGCCAGCAGCCAATTAACTAGCGGGAGAGGCAATGAGCAGTTCTTC

D gene: TRBD2
CDR3 length: 15
J gene: TRBJ2-7
clone size: -
V gene: TRBV6-5
CDR3 protein: CASSSSGTSDYEQYF
CDR3 DNA: TGTGCCAGCAGTTCTTCCGGGACTAGCGACTACGAGCAGTACTTC

D gene: -
CDR3 length: 15
J gene: TRBJ1-4
clone size: few
V gene: TRBV7-2
CDR3 protein: CASSLQDGHNEKLFF
CDR3 DNA: TGTGCCAGCAGCCTGCAGGACGGACATAATGAAAAACTGTTTTTT

D gene: TRBD1
CDR3 length: 17
J gene: TRBJ1-6
clone size: -
V gene: TRBV4-3
CDR3 protein: CASSQDRRGPYNSPLHF
CDR3 DNA: TGCGCCAGCAGCCAAGATAGAAGGGGGCCCTATAATTCACCCCTCCACTTT

D gene: -
CDR3 length: 14
J gene: TRBJ2-3
clone size: -
V gene: TRBV6-2/TRBV6-3
CDR3 protein: CASSYVTNTDTQYF
CDR3 DNA: TGTGCCAGCAGTTACGTCACAAACACAGATACGCAGTATTTT

D gene: -
CDR3 length: 18
J gene: TRBJ2-7
clone size: once
V gene: TRBV19
CDR3 protein: CASSIDPSGGRGSYEQYF
CDR3 DNA: TGTGCCAGTAGTATAGATCCATCGGGGGGCAGAGGCTCCTACGAGCAGTACTTC

D gene: TRBD1
CDR3 length: 17
J gene: TRBJ2-7
clone size: few
V gene: TRBV4-1
CDR3 protein: CASSQPNRGKSSYEQYF
CDR3 DNA: TGCGCCAGCAGCCAACCAAACAGGGGTAAAAGCTCCTACGAGCAGTACTTC

D gene: TRBD1
CDR3 length: 15
J gene: TRBJ2-5
clone size: -
V gene: TRBV30
CDR3 protein: CAWSRGQGNAETQYF
CDR3 DNA: TGTGCCTGGAGTAGGGGACAGGGGAATGCAGAGACCCAGTACTTC

D gene: TRBD1
CDR3 length: 15
J gene: TRBJ1-4
clone size: -
V gene: TRBV5-1
CDR3 protein: CASSLGDRASEKLFF
CDR3 DNA: TGCGCCAGCAGCTTGGGGGACAGGGCCAGTGAAAAACTGTTTTTT

D gene: TRBD1
CDR3 length: 13
J gene: TRBJ1-2
clone size: -
V gene: TRBV11-2
CDR3 protein: CASSPTGSYGYTF
CDR3 DNA: TGTGCCAGCAGCCCGACAGGGAGCTATGGCTACACCTTC

D gene: TRBD2
CDR3 length: 15
J gene: TRBJ2-3
clone size: once
V gene: TRBV5-4
CDR3 protein: CASSTGTSGTDTQYF
CDR3 DNA: TGTGCCAGCAGCACCGGGACTAGCGGCACAGATACGCAGTATTTT

D gene: -
CDR3 length: 14
J gene: TRBJ1-2
clone size: -
V gene: TRBV30
CDR3 protein: CAWSVGPRDYGYTF
CDR3 DNA: TGTGCCTGGAGTGTGGGCCCGAGGGACTATGGCTACACCTTC

D gene: TRBD1
CDR3 length: 15
J gene: TRBJ2-1
clone size: -
V gene: TRBV5-4
CDR3 protein: CASSPTGEIYNEQFF
CDR3 DNA: TGTGCCAGCAGCCCGACAGGGGAAATCTACAATGAGCAGTTCTTC

D gene: TRBD1
CDR3 length: 15
J gene: TRBJ2-7
clone size: -
V gene: TRBV27
CDR3 protein: CASSSTGSRVGEQYF
CDR3 DNA: TGTGCCAGCAGTTCGACAGGGTCCAGGGTCGGCGAGCAGTACTTC